This T cell receptor (beta chain) stems from a study of spatial heterogeneity in lung cancer. Study-wide context: Strong correlation was found between tumor-region TCR transcript counts and a T cell module score from matched bulk RNA-seq.

Study-level findings and limits: It was found that expanded intratumoral alpha and beta TCR counts tracked tumor mutation counts.

This clonotype has at least ten counts. Its antigen remains unidentified. Time point defined: sample taken at primary tumor resection. Donors were roughly 70 untreated early-stage non-small cell lung cancer patients. Whole RNA obtained from tumor, nontumor lung or frozen PBMC underwent sequencing without sorting. The CDR3 consists of 12 residues. Germline V gene data show CDR1 as MDHEN and CDR2 as SYDVKM. Trimming took 5 bases from V and 6 from J, leaving 11 bases between them. TCRdb redid the calling of the 5' RACE reads with MiXCR, one entry per CDR3 protein. This table has some 22,000 distinct CDR3 sequences, roughly 3% appearing once.

V usage is TRBV28 and J usage is TRBJ2-7, with D maybe TRBD2 (5 bases). The source of this sequence is a male donor with early-stage non-small cell lung cancer. The sample was lung tumor tissue, taken at surgery. The CDR3 nucleotides are TGTGCCAGCAGTACAAGCAGCGGCGAGCAGTACTTC. This sequence encodes CASSTSSGEQYF.